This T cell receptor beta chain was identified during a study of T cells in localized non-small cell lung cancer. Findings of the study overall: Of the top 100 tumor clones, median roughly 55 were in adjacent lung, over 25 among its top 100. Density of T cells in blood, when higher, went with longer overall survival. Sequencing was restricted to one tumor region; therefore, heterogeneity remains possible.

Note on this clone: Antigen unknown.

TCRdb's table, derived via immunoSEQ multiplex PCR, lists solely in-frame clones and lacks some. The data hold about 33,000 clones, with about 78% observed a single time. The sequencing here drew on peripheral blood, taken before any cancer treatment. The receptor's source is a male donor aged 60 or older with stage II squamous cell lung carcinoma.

The CDR3 sequence is CASSYPYEQYF. The DNA of the CDR3 is TGTGCCAGCAGCTATCCCTACGAGCAGTACTTC. This sequence joins TRBV11-2 and TRBJ2-7; D is uncertain. The length of the CDR3 is 11 residues. V dropped 4 bases and J dropped 2 bases, with 3 bases sitting between them. The germline CDR1 and CDR2 sequences are SGHAT and FQNNGV.